This T cell receptor beta chain was identified in a study of human T cells and chemical hapten exposure. Study outcomes and limitations: Expanded TCRs clustered into significantly more large CDR3 similarity groups than controls, the analysis revealed.

The V end lost 0 bases, the J end lost 6 bases, and 8 bases lay between the germline ends. The CDR3 runs to 13 residues. Germline V gives CDR1 KGHSH, CDR2 LQKENI. In the authors' workflow: The median was about 96,000 TCRs per sample, ranging roughly 20,000 to 690,600. TCRdb called the RACE reads again in MiXCR, with one record for every CDR3 protein. The authors' filters were not applied to this entry. The sample consists of 96,000 or so distinct CDR3 sequences, 9% to 9.5% of them appearing once. The time point: patch test 2, 6 weeks after DPC sensitization. Treatment noted: therapeutic diphenylcyclopropenone sensitization with weekly scalp DPC. Alopecia patients between 18 and 70 years old and suitable for DPC were used as donors. As concerns this clonotype: Its antigen is currently unknown.

Sequencing used whole blood, obtained in connection with sensitization to the hapten diphenylcyclopropenone (DPC). This receptor was obtained from a woman aged 35 to 49 with alopecia areata. Some clones in this sample may be carry-over from other donors' samples. The J gene is TRBJ1-1, the V gene TRBV18; no clear D gene. DNA for the CDR3: TGTGCCAGCTCACCACCGTCTTCCGCTGAAGCTTTCTTT. Translating gives CASSPPSSAEAFF.